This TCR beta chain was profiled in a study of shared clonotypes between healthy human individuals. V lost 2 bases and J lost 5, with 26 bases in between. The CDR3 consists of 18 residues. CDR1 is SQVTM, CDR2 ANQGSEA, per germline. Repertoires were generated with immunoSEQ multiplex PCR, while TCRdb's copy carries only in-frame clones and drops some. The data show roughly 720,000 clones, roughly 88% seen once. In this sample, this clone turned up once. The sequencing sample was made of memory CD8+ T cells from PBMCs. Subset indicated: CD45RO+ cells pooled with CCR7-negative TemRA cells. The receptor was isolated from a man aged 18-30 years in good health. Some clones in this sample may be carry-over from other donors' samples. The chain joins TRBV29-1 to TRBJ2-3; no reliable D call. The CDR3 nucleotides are TGCAGCGTTGAAATGGCCCTCATGTTTAGGGATTCGATAGATACGCAGTATTTT. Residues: CSVEMALMFRDSIDTQYF.